This TCR beta chain was recovered during a study of T cells after yellow fever vaccination. Trimming shortened V by 1 base and J by 2 bases, and 12 bases separated the two germline ends. Germline V gives CDR1 LGHNA, CDR2 YSLEER. CDR3 length: 15 amino acids. Study-level results: Overlap between CD4 and CD8 compartments was detected for a small share of clonotypes. At 95% to 97% for CD4 and 75% to 90% for CD8, most primary-vaccination clones showed up again after the booster.

A process of 5'RACE template switching, which added a universal primer site and UMIs, was used to make TCR cDNA. TCRdb analysed the 5' RACE reads with MiXCR anew, one entry per CDR3 protein. The table records under 600,000 distinct CDR3 sequences, about 14% of them present only once. This clonotype showed up just a few times. Antigen specificity is unknown. The starting material was PBMCs, obtained on the day of the yellow fever booster vaccination. This chain links TRBV4-3 with TRBJ2-7; possible D gene TRBD1, 6 bases. This receptor was identified in a man aged 25 to 40 who received the YFV17D yellow fever vaccine. CDR3 sequence: CASSQGWGPTYEQYF. The CDR3 nucleotides read TGCGCCAGCAGCCAAGGGTGGGGGCCAACCTACGAGCAGTACTTC.